The rows below give T cell receptor beta chains drawn from one sample of a study of blood T cell repertoires in COVID-19. Profiling relied on immunoSEQ multiplex PCR, and the TCRdb table lists in-frame clones only, not all of them. Altogether some 150,000 clones are present, more than 80% being singletons, with the ten largest covering around 2.9%. Sequencing was carried out using peripheral blood. These receptors all come from a woman aged 55-69 years with active COVID-19. CDR3s include the opening cysteine and the closing phenylalanine or tryptophan. A D gene is named only where the DNA matches it firmly. Expanded clones get a size class; other rows say once, few or many, or leave the size out.

clone_size	v_call	j_call	d_call	cdr3_nt	cdr3_aa
NA	TRBV7-2	TRBJ2-7	TRBD2	TGTGCCAGCAGCCTTTTGACTAGCGTACCTACTGGCGAGCAGTACTTC	CASSLLTSVPTGEQYF
NA	TRBV4-3	TRBJ2-1	NA	TGCGCCAGCAGCCAGGTAGCGGCGATATACAATGAGCAGTTCTTC	CASSQVAAIYNEQFF
NA	TRBV5-6	TRBJ2-5	TRBD1	TGTGCCAGCAGCTTTCCGACAGGGGGCGAGACCCAGTACTTC	CASSFPTGGETQYF
NA	TRBV7-9	TRBJ2-1	NA	TGTGCCAGCAGCTTAGACCCAGTTTACAATGAGCAGTTCTTC	CASSLDPVYNEQFF
NA	TRBV5-8	TRBJ2-7	NA	TGTGCCAGCAGCTCGAAAGAGTACTACGAGCAGTACTTC	CASSSKEYYEQYF
NA	TRBV24-1	TRBJ2-1	TRBD2	TGTGCCACCAGTGCCCTGCGGACTAGCGGGAGCAATGAGCAGTTCTTC	CATSALRTSGSNEQFF
few	TRBV19	TRBJ2-2	TRBD2	TGTGCCAGCAGAGGAACTAGCGGCCACGGGGAGCTGTTTTTT	CASRGTSGHGELFF
NA	TRBV6-6	TRBJ2-7	NA	TGTGCCAGCAGTCCCCGGGGAGCCGGGCAGGAGTACGAGCAGTACTTC	CASSPRGAGQEYEQYF
NA	TRBV29-1	TRBJ1-4	NA	TGCAGCGTTGGCTGGGGAGGTGAAAAACTGTTTTTT	CSVGWGGEKLFF
NA	TRBV7-9	TRBJ2-1	TRBD2	TGTGCCAGCAGCGTAGGGGAGGGTTACAATGAGCAGTTCTTC	CASSVGEGYNEQFF
NA	TRBV28	TRBJ2-7	NA	TGTGCCAGCAGTTTATACGGGGTCTACGAGCAGTACTTC	CASSLYGVYEQYF
NA	TRBV18	TRBJ2-2	NA	TGTGCCAGCTCACTTGCTCGGGACACCGGGGAGCTGTTTTTT	CASSLARDTGELFF
NA	TRBV18	TRBJ2-3	TRBD2	TGTGCCAGCTCACCCGGGACTAGCGTGAGCACAGATACGCAGTATTTT	CASSPGTSVSTDTQYF
NA	TRBV3-1/TRBV3-2	TRBJ1-5	TRBD1	TGTGCCTCAGGACAGGGGGGAAATCAGCCCCAGCATTTT	CASGQGGNQPQHF
NA	TRBV30	TRBJ2-1	TRBD2	TGTGCCTGGAGTGTGGGACTAGCGGGCCCTAGGGAGCAGTTCTTC	CAWSVGLAGPREQFF
NA	TRBV28	TRBJ2-5	NA	TGTGCCAGCAGTAGAGCATGGCGGGACCAAGAGACCCAGTACTTC	CASSRAWRDQETQYF
NA	TRBV11-3	TRBJ2-3	NA	TGTGCCAGCAGCCTGGGAGTGGCTAGCACAGATACGCAGTATTTT	CASSLGVASTDTQYF
once	TRBV5-1	TRBJ2-4	TRBD1	TGCGCCAGCAGCATGGGACAGAGGAGAAACATTCAGTACTTC	CASSMGQRRNIQYF
NA	TRBV15	TRBJ2-3	NA	TGTGCCACCAGCAGAGGCGACTACCAGGCCTCAGATACGCAGTATTTT	CATSRGDYQASDTQYF
NA	TRBV28	TRBJ2-7	NA	TGTGCCAGCAGTTTCGTGGGGCACGACGAGCAGTACTTC	CASSFVGHDEQYF
NA	TRBV28	TRBJ1-3	NA	TGTGCCAGCAGTTTATTTAGGAGCACTGGAAACACCATATATTTT	CASSLFRSTGNTIYF
once	TRBV7-2	TRBJ1-5	NA	TGTGCCAGCAGCTTAGCGGGAGGGGACAATCAGCCCCAGCATTTT	CASSLAGGDNQPQHF
NA	TRBV28	TRBJ2-1	TRBD2	TGTGCCAGCAGTCAGGAGGGACTAGCGGGAGGTGCCCGCTACAATGAGCAGTTCTTC	CASSQEGLAGGARYNEQFF
NA	TRBV25-1	TRBJ2-3	NA	TGTGTCAGCAGTGAGTTCAGAGATACGCAGTATTTT	CVSSEFRDTQYF
NA	TRBV7-8	TRBJ1-5	TRBD1	TGTGCCAGCAGAGATACAGGGGGCCCCCTCCAGCCCCAGCATTTT	CASRDTGGPLQPQHF